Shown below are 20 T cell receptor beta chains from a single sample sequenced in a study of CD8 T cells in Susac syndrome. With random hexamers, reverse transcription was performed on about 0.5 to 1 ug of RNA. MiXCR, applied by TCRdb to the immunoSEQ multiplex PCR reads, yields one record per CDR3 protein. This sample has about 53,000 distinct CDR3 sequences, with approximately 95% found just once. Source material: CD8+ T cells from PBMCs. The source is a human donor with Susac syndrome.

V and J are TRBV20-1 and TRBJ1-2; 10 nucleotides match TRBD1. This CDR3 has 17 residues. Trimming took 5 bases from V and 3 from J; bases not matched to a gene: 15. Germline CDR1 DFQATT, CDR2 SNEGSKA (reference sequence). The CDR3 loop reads CSALGGNDRGRYYGYTF. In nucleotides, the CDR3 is TGCAGTGCTTTAGGGGGCAACGACAGGGGGCGGTACTATGGCTACACCTTC.

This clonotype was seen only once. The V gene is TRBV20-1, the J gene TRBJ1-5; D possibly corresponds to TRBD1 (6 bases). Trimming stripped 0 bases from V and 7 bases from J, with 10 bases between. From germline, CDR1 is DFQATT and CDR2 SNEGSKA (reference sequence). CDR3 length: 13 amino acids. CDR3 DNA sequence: TGCAGTGCTAGAGATAGCAGGGGCCAGCCCCAGCATTTT. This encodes CSARDSRGQPQHF.

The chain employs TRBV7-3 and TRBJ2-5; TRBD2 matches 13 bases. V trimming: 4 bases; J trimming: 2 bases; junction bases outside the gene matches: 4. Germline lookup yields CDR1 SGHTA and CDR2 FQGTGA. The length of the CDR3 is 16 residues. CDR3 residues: CASSSTSGGVQETQYF. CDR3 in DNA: TGTGCCAGCAGCTCTACTAGCGGGGGGGTTCAAGAGACCCAGTACTTC. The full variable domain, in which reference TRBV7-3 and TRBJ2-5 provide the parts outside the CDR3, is GAGVSQTPSNKVTEKGKYVELRCDPISGHTALYWYRQSLGQGPEFLIYFQGTGAADDSGLPNDRFFAVRPEGSVSTLKIQRTERGDSAVYLCASSSTSGGVQETQYFGPGTRLLVL.

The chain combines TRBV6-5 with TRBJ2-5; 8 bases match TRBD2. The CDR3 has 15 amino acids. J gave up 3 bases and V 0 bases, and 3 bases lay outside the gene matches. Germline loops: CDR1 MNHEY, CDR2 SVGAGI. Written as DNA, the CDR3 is TGTGCCAGCAGTTACTCTGTAGCGGGAAAAGAGACCCAGTACTTC. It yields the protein CASSYSVAGKETQYF.

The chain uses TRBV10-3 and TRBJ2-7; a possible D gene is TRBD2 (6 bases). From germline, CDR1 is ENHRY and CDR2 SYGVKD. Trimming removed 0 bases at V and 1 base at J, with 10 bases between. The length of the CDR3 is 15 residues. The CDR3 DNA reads TGTGCCATCAGTGAGTCGAAGAGCGGGTCCTACGAGCAGTACTTC. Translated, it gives CAISESKSGSYEQYF.

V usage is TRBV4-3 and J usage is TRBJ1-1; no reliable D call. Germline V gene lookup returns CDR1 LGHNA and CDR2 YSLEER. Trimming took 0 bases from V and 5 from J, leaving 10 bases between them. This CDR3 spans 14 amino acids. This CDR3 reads CASSQDLGWTEAFF. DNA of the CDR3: TGCGCCAGCAGCCAAGATTTGGGGTGGACTGAAGCTTTCTTT.

The DNA of the CDR3 is TGTGCCAGCAGTGGGGGATGGAGGTACGAGCAGTACTTC. Translating gives CASSGGWRYEQYF. This chain connects TRBV27 to TRBJ2-7; D may be TRBD1 or TRBD2 (5 bases each). V was clipped by 5 bases and J by 4 bases, with 12 bases between them. Germline V gene data show CDR1 as MNHEY and CDR2 as SMNVEV (reference sequence). The CDR3 is 13 residues long.

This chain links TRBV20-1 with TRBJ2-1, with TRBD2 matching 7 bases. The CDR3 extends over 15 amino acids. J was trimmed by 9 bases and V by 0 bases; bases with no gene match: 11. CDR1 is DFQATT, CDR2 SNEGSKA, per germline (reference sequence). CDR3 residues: CSARDLARGGGEQFF. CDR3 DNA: TGCAGTGCTAGAGATCTGGCCCGAGGCGGGGGTGAGCAGTTCTTC.

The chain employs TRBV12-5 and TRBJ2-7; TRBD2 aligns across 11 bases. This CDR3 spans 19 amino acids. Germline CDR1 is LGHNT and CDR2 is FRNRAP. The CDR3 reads CATQTDPLTSGTLSYEQYF. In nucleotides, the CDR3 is TGTGCCACCCAGACGGACCCTCTGACTAGCGGGACCCTCTCCTACGAGCAGTACTTC.

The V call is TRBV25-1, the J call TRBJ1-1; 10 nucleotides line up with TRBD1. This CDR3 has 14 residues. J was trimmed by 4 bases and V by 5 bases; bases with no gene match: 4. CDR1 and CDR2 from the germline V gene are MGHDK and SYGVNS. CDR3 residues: CASSPRTGGTEAFF. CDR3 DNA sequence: TGTGCCAGCAGTCCCCGGACAGGGGGCACTGAAGCTTTCTTT.

The CDR3 nucleotides read TGTGCCAGCAGCCGATCACTAGCGGGGGGACAAGAGACCCAGTACTTC. Translated, it gives CASSRSLAGGQETQYF. The chain carries TRBV4-2 and TRBJ2-5; 12 bases are a match to TRBD2. Germline V gene data show CDR1 as LGHNA and CDR2 as YNFKEQ. CDR3 length equals 16 residues. After removal of 4 bases from V and 2 bases from J, the junction contained 5 bases not matched to a gene.

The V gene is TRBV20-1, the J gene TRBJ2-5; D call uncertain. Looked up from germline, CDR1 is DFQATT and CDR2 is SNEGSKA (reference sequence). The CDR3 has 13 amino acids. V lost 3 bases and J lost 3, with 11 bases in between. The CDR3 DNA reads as TGCAGTGCTAGTCTTACGGAAAAAGAGACCCAGTACTTC. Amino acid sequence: CSASLTEKETQYF.

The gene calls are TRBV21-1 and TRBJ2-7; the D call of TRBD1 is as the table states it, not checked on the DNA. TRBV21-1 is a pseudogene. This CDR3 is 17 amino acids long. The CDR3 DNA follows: TGTGCCAGCAGCAGAGAATGGACAGGGGGCAGTTGGTACGAGCAGTACTTC. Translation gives CASSREWTGGSWYEQYF.

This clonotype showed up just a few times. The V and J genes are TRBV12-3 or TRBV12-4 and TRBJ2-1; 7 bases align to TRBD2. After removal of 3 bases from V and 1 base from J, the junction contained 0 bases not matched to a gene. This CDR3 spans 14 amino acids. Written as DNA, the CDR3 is TGTGCCAGCAGTTTGGGGGGGTCCTACAATGAGCAGTTCTTC. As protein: CASSLGGSYNEQFF.

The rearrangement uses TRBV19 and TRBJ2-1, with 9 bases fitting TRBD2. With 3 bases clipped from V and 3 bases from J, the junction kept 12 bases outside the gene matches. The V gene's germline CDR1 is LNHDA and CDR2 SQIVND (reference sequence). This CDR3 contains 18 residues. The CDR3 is CASSILITSGQDYNEQFF. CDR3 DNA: TGTGCCAGTAGTATTTTAATAACTAGCGGGCAAGACTACAATGAGCAGTTCTTC. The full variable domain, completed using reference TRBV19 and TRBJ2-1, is DGGITQSPKYLFRKEGQNVTLSCEQNLNHDAMYWYRQDPGQGLRLIYYSQIVNDFQKGDIAEGYSVSREKKESFPLTVTSAQKNPTAFYLCASSILITSGQDYNEQFFGPGTRLTVL.

Here the CDR3 DNA reads TGTGCCAGCACCCCTAGGAGGACTAGCGGGGGTGGGGATACGCAGTATTTT. Encoded protein: CASTPRRTSGGGDTQYF. The chain has TRBV6-1 and TRBJ2-3, with 13 positions matching TRBD2. This CDR3 has 17 amino acids. J was trimmed by 6 bases and V by 7 bases; bases with no gene match: 13. CDR1 MNHNS and CDR2 SASEGT come from the germline V gene.

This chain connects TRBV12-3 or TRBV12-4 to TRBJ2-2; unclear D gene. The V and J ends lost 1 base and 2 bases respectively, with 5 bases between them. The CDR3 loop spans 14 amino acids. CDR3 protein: CASSLGLNTGELFF. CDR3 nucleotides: TGTGCCAGCAGTTTAGGGCTAAACACCGGGGAGCTGTTTTTT.

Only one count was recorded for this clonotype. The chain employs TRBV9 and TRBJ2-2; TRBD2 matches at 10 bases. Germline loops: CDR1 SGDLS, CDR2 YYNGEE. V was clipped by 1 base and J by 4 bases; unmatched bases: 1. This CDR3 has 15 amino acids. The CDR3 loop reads CASSVRLAGTGELFF. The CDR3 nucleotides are TGTGCCAGCAGCGTACGACTAGCGGGCACCGGGGAGCTGTTTTTT.

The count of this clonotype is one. The CDR3 protein is CSAAPVETQYF. CDR3 sequence (DNA): TGCAGTGCCGCCCCCGTGGAGACCCAGTACTTC. This chain uses TRBV20-1 with TRBJ2-5; no clear D. This CDR3 comprises 11 residues. Trimming took 6 bases from V and 5 from J, leaving 10 bases between them. Germline CDR1 DFQATT, CDR2 SNEGSKA (reference sequence).

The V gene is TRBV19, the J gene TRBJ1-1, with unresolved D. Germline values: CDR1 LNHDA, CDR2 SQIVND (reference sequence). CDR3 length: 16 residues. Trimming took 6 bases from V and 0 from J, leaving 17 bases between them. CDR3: CASSKKAGPMNTEAFF. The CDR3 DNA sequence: TGTGCCAGTAGCAAGAAGGCGGGCCCGATGAACACTGAAGCTTTCTTT.